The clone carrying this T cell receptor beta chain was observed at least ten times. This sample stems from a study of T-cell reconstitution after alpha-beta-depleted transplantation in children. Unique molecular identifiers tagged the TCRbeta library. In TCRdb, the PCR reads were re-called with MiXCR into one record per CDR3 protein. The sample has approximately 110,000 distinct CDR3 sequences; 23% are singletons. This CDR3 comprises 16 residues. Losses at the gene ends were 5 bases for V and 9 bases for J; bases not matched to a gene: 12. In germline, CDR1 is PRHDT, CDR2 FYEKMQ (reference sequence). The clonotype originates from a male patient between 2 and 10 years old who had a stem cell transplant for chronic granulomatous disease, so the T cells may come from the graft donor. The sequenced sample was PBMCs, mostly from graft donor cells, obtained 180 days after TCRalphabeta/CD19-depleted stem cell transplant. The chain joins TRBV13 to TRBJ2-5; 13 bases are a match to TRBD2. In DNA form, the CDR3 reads TGTGCCAGCAGCACGGGACTAGCGGGATTTGGCGAAGCCCAGTACTTC. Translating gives CASSTGLAGFGEAQYF. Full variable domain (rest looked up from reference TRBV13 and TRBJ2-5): AAGVIQSPRHLIKEKRETATLKCYPIPRHDTVYWYQQGPGQDPQFLISFYEKMQSDKGSIPDRFSAQQFSDYHSELNMSSLELGDSALYFCASSTGLAGFGEAQYFGPGTRLLVL.